This T cell receptor beta chain was sequenced during a study of brain T cells in children with intractable seizures. The germline V and J ends were trimmed by 8 bases and 5 bases, with 16 bases remaining between them. The CDR3 contains 13 residues. Germline assignment: CDR1 SGHRS and CDR2 YFSETQ. Study outcomes and limitations: Absence of clones before surgery may stem from lower sequencing depth.

A remark on this clone: Its antigen is currently unknown.

The repertoire was sequenced with immunoSEQ multiplex PCR; TCRdb's copy has only in-frame clones and lacks some. The data contain a few hundred thousand clones, more than 85% of them singletons. Time point described: blood from clinic visit 5 months post-surgery; TSC patient then seizure free. Surgery cases with the highest brain T cell transcript signatures were chosen for sequencing. At least one anti-epileptic drug was given before surgery. The rearrangement uses TRBV5-1 and TRBJ2-5, with D perhaps matching TRBD2 (6 bases). The receptor comes from a boy younger than two with tuberous sclerosis and intractable seizures. The material sequenced was peripheral blood, taken 4 to 6 months after surgery. This chain's CDR3 is CASRRAEGETQYF. CDR3 sequence (DNA): TGCGCCAGTCGGAGGGCCGAAGGGGAGACCCAGTACTTC.